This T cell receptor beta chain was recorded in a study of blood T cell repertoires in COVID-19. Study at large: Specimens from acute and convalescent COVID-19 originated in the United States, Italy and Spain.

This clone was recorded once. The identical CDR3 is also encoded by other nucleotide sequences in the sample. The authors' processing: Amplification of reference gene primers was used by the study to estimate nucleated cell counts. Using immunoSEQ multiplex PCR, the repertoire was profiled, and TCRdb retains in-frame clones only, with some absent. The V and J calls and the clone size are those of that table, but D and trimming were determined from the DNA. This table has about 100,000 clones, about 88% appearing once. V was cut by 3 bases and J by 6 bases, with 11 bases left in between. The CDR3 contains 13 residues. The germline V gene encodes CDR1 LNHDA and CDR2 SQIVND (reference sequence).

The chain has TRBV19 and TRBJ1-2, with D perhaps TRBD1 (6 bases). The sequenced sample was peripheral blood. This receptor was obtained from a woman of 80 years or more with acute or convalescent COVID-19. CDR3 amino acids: CASSILQGNGYTF. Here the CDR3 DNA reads TGTGCCAGTAGTATCCTTCAGGGGAATGGCTACACCTTC.